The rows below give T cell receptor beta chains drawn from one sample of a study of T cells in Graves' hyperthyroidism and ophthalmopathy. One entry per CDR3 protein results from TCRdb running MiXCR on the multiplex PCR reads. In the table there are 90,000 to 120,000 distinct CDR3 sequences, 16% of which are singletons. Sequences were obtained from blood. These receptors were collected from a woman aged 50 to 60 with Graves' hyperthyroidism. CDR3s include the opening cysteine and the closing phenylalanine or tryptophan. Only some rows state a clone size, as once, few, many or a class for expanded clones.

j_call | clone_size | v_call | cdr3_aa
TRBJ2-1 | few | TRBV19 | CASNQPGLVFHEQFF
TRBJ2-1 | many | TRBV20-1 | CSAGLAGDLYNEQFF
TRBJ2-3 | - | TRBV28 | CASSATSGTAGDTQYF
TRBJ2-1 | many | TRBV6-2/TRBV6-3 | CASSRSGSASSYNEQFF
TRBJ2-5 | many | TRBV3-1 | CASSQELAGRPETQYF
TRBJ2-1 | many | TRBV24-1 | CATSDSPGLSYNEQFF
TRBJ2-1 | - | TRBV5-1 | CASSLVGPYNEQFF
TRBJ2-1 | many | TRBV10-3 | CATRGLDNEQFF
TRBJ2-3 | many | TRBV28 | CASSFGRIGTDTQYF
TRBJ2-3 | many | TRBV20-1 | CSAPQGFGTDTQYF
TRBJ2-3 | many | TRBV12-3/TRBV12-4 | CASSFYGQEDTQYF
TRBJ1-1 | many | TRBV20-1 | CSASQTGAEAFF
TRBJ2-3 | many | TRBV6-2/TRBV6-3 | CASSYSPGLAGGVDTQYF
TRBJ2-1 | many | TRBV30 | CAWSLEGYNEQFF
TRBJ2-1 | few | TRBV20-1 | CSAPRTSGGNEQFF
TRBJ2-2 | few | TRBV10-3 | CATGIIAGSNTGELFF
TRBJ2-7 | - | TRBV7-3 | CASSLGRQGEQYF
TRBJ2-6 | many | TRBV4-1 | CASSQGAGIGANVLTF
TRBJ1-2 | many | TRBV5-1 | CASSSTSTYGYTF
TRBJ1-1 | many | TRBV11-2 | CASGQGLNTEAFF
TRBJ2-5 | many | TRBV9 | CASSATPVQETQYF
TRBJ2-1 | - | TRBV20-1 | CSAPGQTAREQFF
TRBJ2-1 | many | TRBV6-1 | CASSGRIQPDNEQFF
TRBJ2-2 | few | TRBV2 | CASKGDADTGELFF
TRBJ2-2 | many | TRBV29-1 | CSGGDANTGELFF
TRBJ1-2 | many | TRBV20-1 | CSAKPPEDTYYTF
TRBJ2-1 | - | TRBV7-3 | CASSLSGGPYNEQFF
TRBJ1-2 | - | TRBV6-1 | CASRPRTNGYTF
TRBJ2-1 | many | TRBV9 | CASSVEPTADEQFF
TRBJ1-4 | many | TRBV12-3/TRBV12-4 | CASSKEQGGPTNEKLFF
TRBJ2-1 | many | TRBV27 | CASSSIPGTSFNEQFF
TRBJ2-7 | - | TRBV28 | CASSPPGSGGEQYF
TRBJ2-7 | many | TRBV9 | CASSHDGRSEQYF
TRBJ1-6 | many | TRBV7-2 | CASSLRTQGLGSPLHF
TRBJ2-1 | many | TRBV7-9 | CASSLLASGYNEQFF
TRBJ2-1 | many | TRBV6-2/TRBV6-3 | CASSYQEGISEQFF
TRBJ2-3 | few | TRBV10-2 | CASNPRGSGTDTQYF
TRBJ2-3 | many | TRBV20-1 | CSARGGGPGNTQYF
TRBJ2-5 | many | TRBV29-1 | CSVEGLAEGPRYF
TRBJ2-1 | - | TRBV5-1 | CASSETGQAYNEQFF
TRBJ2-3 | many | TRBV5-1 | CASSLLDADTQYF
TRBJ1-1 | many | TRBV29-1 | CSVESGDTEAFF
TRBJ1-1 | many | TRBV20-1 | CSAFSDSSTEAFF
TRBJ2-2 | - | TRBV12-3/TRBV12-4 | CASSLSVGNTGELFF
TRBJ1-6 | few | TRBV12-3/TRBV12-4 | CASRLRQGADSPLHF
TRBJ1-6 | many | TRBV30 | CAWSESEDSPLHF